Following are 13 T cell receptor beta chains from one sample sequenced in a study of vaccination and CD4 T cells after COVID-19. Indicated treatment: approximately 9-day PBMC culture with coronavirus spike peptide pools or control peptides (ViraFEST assay). The Oncomine TCR Beta short-read assay was what sequenced the DNA obtained from cultured CD4+ T cells. TCRdb fed the PCR reads into MiXCR, producing one record per CDR3 protein. The table lists some 20,000 distinct CDR3 sequences, roughly three fifths of them singletons. These TCRs are of unknown antigen specificity. The sample in question was CD4+ T cells from blood, cultured in vitro, obtained after SARS-CoV-2 vaccination. The receptor source for this set is a human donor who had recovered from COVID-19.

The chain combines TRBV4-2 with TRBJ1-1; D is ambiguous. This CDR3 is built from 16 residues. V was clipped by 1 base and J by 2 bases, with 14 bases between them. The germline CDR1 and CDR2 sequences are LGHNA and YNFKEQ. CDR3: CASSQVRGNLNTEAFF. DNA for the CDR3: TGTGCCAGCAGCCAAGTGCGCGGGAATTTAAACACTGAAGCTTTCTTT.

The CDR3 protein is CASSPGGTTKHF. CDR3 in DNA: TGTGCCAGCAGTCCGGGGGGTACAACGAAACACTTT. J is TRBJ1-6 and V is TRBV25-1; D perhaps matches TRBD1 (5 bases). The CDR3 loop spans 12 amino acids. The V end was cut by 5 bases, the J end by 19 bases, with 18 bases between. Looked up from germline, CDR1 is MGHDK and CDR2 is SYGVNS.

This rearrangement joins TRBV10-3 to TRBJ2-5, with D unresolved. The CDR3 has 13 residues. Germline values: CDR1 ENHRY, CDR2 SYGVKD. V lost 10 bases to trimming and J lost 5 bases, with 17 bases between them. CDR3 nucleotide sequence: TGTGCCACCAGGTCAGAAGATTTGGAGACCCAGTACTTC. This codes for CATRSEDLETQYF.

The V gene is TRBV28, the J gene TRBJ1-4; 7 bases fit TRBD1. The CDR3 consists of 13 residues. Unmatched junction bases numbered 6, after V lost 6 bases and J lost 8 bases. From germline, CDR1 is MDHEN and CDR2 SYDVKM. The CDR3 loop reads CASRPGGWEKLFF. Written as DNA, the CDR3 is TGTGCCAGCAGACCAGGGGGGTGGGAAAAACTGTTTTTT.

The rearrangement uses TRBV15 and TRBJ1-4, with D unclear. The CDR3 covers 15 residues. The germline V and J ends were trimmed by 3 bases and 6 bases, with 14 bases remaining between them. Germline lookup yields CDR1 LNHNV and CDR2 YYDKDF (reference sequence). The CDR3 DNA is TGTGCCACCAGCAGGAACAGCGGATCGGATGAAAAACTGTTTTTT. Translating gives CATSRNSGSDEKLFF.

The V call is TRBV28, the J call TRBJ2-2; D gene uncertain. The V end lost 8 bases, the J end lost 4 bases, and 14 bases lay between the germline ends. The CDR3 totals 14 residues. Germline CDR1 reads MDHEN; CDR2 reads SYDVKM. DNA of the CDR3: TGTGCCAGCCAAGCCCCGGGCTTCACCGGGGAGCTGTTTTTT. Translated, it gives CASQAPGFTGELFF. The complete variable domain, with remaining parts taken from reference TRBV28 and TRBJ2-2, reads DVKVTQSSRYLVKRTGEKVFLECVQDMDHENMFWYRQDPGLGLRLIYFSYDVKMKEKGDIPEGYSVSREKKERFSLILESASTNQTSMYLCASQAPGFTGELFFGEGSRLTVL.

This chain links TRBV20-1 with TRBJ2-2; possible D gene TRBD2, 6 bases. The V end lost 3 bases, the J end lost 4 bases, and 9 bases lay between the germline ends. From germline, CDR1 is DFQATT and CDR2 SNEGSKA (reference sequence). The CDR3 consists of 13 residues. The CDR3 protein is CSASHGSTGELFF. The DNA for the CDR3 is TGCAGTGCTAGTCACGGGAGCACCGGGGAGCTGTTTTTT.

This rearrangement joins TRBV6-1 to TRBJ1-5; 7 bases are a match to TRBD1. Germline V gene sequence: CDR1 MNHNS, CDR2 SASEGT. The V and J ends lost 2 bases and 3 bases, in that order; junction bases with no gene match: 7. This CDR3 region has 16 residues. The CDR3 loop is CASSEQGVNFNQPQHF. CDR3 sequence (DNA): TGTGCCAGCAGTGAACAGGGGGTGAATTTCAATCAGCCCCAGCATTTT.

This chain uses TRBV6-9 with TRBJ2-1, with a possible D match to TRBD2 (5 bases). Germline V gives CDR1 MNHGY, CDR2 SVAAGI. The CDR3 has 14 amino acids. Trimming removed 2 bases from V and 1 base from J, with 6 bases in between. CDR3 residues: CASSYSGSYNEQFF. The DNA for the CDR3 is TGTGCCAGCAGTTATAGCGGTTCCTACAATGAGCAGTTCTTC.

J is TRBJ2-1 and V is TRBV20-1; 7 bases line up with TRBD1. Trimming took 6 bases from V and 4 from J; bases not matched to a gene: 9. The germline CDR1 and CDR2 sequences are DFQATT and SNEGSKA (reference sequence). This CDR3 is 14 amino acids long. The CDR3 sequence: CSASKWDSYNEQFF. The CDR3 DNA reads as TGCAGTGCATCGAAGTGGGACAGTTACAATGAGCAGTTCTTC.

V is TRBV20-1 and J is TRBJ1-4; D uncertain. The CDR3 length is 12 residues. The V end lost 6 bases, the J end lost 4 bases, and 9 bases lay between the germline ends. Looked up from germline, CDR1 is DFQATT and CDR2 is SNEGSKA (reference sequence). The CDR3 DNA sequence: TGCAGTGCCGCGGCCGTTAATGAAAAACTGTTTTTT. It yields the protein CSAAAVNEKLFF.

The chain uses TRBV12-3 or TRBV12-4 and TRBJ1-1, with no clear D. This CDR3 comprises 15 residues. V lost 6 bases, J lost 0 bases, and 14 bases lay in between. The CDR3 here is CASSPWTGLNTEAFF. As DNA, the CDR3 is TGTGCCAGCAGCCCCTGGACGGGATTGAACACTGAAGCTTTCTTT.

The chain has TRBV7-9 and TRBJ1-1; D is possibly TRBD1 (5 bases). CDR3 length equals 14 residues. Germline loops: CDR1 SEHNR, CDR2 FQNEAQ (reference sequence). V was trimmed by 5 bases and J by 4 bases, leaving 14 bases between them. CDR3 protein: CASSLWGEGTEAFF. For the CDR3, the DNA is TGTGCCAGCAGCCTGTGGGGGGAGGGCACTGAAGCTTTCTTT.